The 24 T cell receptor beta chains given below trace back to one sample, sequenced in a study of blood T cell repertoires in COVID-19 (dated by TCRdb to about 2020). The library was prepared using the immunoSEQ multiplex PCR assay. Entries here come from immuneACCESS through TCRdb and include only in-frame sequences with V and J called. Some clones fail to appear in such tables; in the studies checked, an unresolved V gene covers under half of the shortfall, and the cause of the remainder is unknown. The sample yields tens of thousands of clones; more than 80% were counted once. Approximately 6.7% of the sample rests with the top ten. What was sequenced was peripheral blood. These receptors all come from a woman of 80 years or more with active COVID-19.

V usage is TRBV19 and J usage is TRBJ2-2; 9 bases line up with TRBD2. CDR3 length: 19 residues. V was clipped by 10 bases and J by 0 bases; unmatched bases: 18. Germline lookup yields CDR1 LNHDA and CDR2 SQIVND (reference sequence). CDR3 region: CAIPWGGRDEIANTGELFF. The CDR3 DNA reads TGTGCCATCCCGTGGGGCGGGAGGGACGAAATCGCGAACACCGGGGAGCTGTTTTTT.

The V gene is TRBV3-1 (or the pseudogene TRBV3-2), the J gene TRBJ1-2, with 10 bases lining up with TRBD1. Germline CDR1 and CDR2: LGHDT and YNNKEL (reference sequence). V dropped 1 base and J dropped 5; count of bases not matched to a gene: 7. CDR3 length: 16 amino acids. This CDR3 is CASSQVGDRGGYGYTF. CDR3 bases: TGTGCCAGCAGCCAAGTAGGGGACAGGGGAGGATATGGCTACACCTTC.

On this clone: This specimen includes other DNA sequences encoding the same CDR3. This CDR3 reads CASSLSEVQPQHF. The CDR3 DNA reads as TGTGCCAGCAGTTTATCGGAGGTTCAGCCCCAGCATTTT. The rearrangement joins TRBV27 to TRBJ1-5; D ambiguous. Germline assignment: CDR1 MNHEY and CDR2 SMNVEV (reference sequence). The CDR3 has 13 amino acids. V was shortened by 0 bases and J by 6 bases, with 6 bases between the two germline ends.

This rearrangement joins TRBV28 to TRBJ2-7; 13 bases are shared with TRBD2. Trimming took 7 bases from V and 3 from J; bases not matched to a gene: 6. The CDR3 loop spans 15 amino acids. Germline loops: CDR1 MDHEN, CDR2 SYDVKM. The chain's CDR3 is CASTRGTSGVYEQYF. CDR3 bases: TGTGCCAGCACCCGAGGGACTAGCGGGGTCTACGAGCAGTACTTC.

The chain joins TRBV6-6 to TRBJ1-5; D is perhaps TRBD1 (6 bases). CDR1 MNHNY and CDR2 SVGAGI come from the germline V gene (reference sequence). This CDR3 is built from 15 residues. Trimming shortened V by 0 bases and J by 2 bases, and 8 bases separated the two germline ends. The CDR3 protein is CASSYSAGGNQPQHF. CDR3 in DNA: TGTGCCAGCAGTTACTCGGCAGGGGGCAATCAGCCCCAGCATTTT.

The table lists this clone with a few counts. The chain recombines TRBV19 with TRBJ2-1; 8 positions agree with TRBD2. The germline CDR1 and CDR2 sequences are LNHDA and SQIVND (reference sequence). The CDR3 is 17 residues long. The junction had 9 bases not matched to a gene; V was cut back by 5 bases and J by 0 bases. CDR3 protein: CASSPTGTRSSYNEQFF. CDR3 sequence (DNA): TGTGCCAGTAGTCCAACCGGGACTAGAAGCTCCTACAATGAGCAGTTCTTC.

CDR3 nucleotide sequence: TGTGCCAGCAGCGTAGAGGCAGGGGGCTACGGCTACACCTTC. Its translation: CASSVEAGGYGYTF. V gene TRBV9 combines with J gene TRBJ1-2; 8 nucleotides agree with TRBD1. The CDR3 totals 14 residues. The germline CDR1 and CDR2 sequences are SGDLS and YYNGEE. Losses at the gene ends were 0 bases for V and 8 bases for J; bases not matched to a gene: 6.

The chain couples TRBV18 to TRBJ1-1, with D unresolved. V was pared by 2 bases and J by 3 bases, with 7 bases between. Germline V gives CDR1 KGHSH, CDR2 LQKENI. The CDR3 is 13 amino acids. The CDR3 here is CASSPATDTEAFF. The CDR3 nucleotides are TGTGCCAGCTCACCAGCAACGGACACTGAAGCTTTCTTT.

The chain joins TRBV3-1 (or the pseudogene TRBV3-2) to TRBJ2-5; TRBD2 aligns across 9 bases. The germline gives CDR1 LGHDT, CDR2 YNNKEL (reference sequence). With V trimmed by 4 bases and J by 4 bases, 16 bases remained unmatched. CDR3 length: 18 residues. The DNA for the CDR3 is TGTGCCAGCAGCCCAAGAAGAGGAGCGGGAGGAGGGGGAGAGACCCAGTACTTC. This codes for CASSPRRGAGGGGETQYF.

The chain employs TRBV20-1 and TRBJ2-5; 7 bases are shared with TRBD2. The germline gives CDR1 DFQATT, CDR2 SNEGSKA (reference sequence). CDR3 size: 14 residues. Unmatched junction bases numbered 9, after V lost 3 bases and J lost 5 bases. The DNA of the CDR3 is TGCAGTGCTAGTCCGTCCGCGGGAGATGAGACCCAGTACTTC. This encodes CSASPSAGDETQYF.

CDR3 residues: CATSLQRSTEAFF. The CDR3 bases are TGTGCCACCAGCCTCCAACGGAGCACTGAAGCTTTCTTT. V is TRBV15 and J is TRBJ1-1; D is uncertain. Between the trimmed V and J ends, which lost 5 bases and 4 bases, there was a span of 11 bases. The CDR3 extends over 13 amino acids. Germline V gene data show CDR1 as LNHNV and CDR2 as YYDKDF (reference sequence).

The genes are TRBV3-1 (or the pseudogene TRBV3-2) and TRBJ1-2; 8 bases are a match to TRBD1. V lost 4 bases, J lost 4 bases, and 17 bases stayed unmatched. Germline loops: CDR1 LGHDT, CDR2 YNNKEL (reference sequence). The CDR3 contains 18 residues. CDR3 DNA sequence: TGTGCCAGCAGCCTGATCCCAGGGGGCTTTCGGGGAGTCTATGGCTACACCTTC. This translates into CASSLIPGGFRGVYGYTF.

The chain links TRBV15 to TRBJ2-5, with 7 bases identical to TRBD2. The CDR3 has 20 residues. V was clipped by 5 bases and J by 4 bases; unmatched bases: 25. Looked up from germline, CDR1 is LNHNV and CDR2 is YYDKDF (reference sequence). Here the CDR3 reads CATSEGRGGLPGAGGETQYF. The CDR3 DNA reads TGTGCCACCAGCGAAGGGCGCGGGGGACTCCCCGGGGCGGGCGGAGAGACCCAGTACTTC.

The chain recombines TRBV13 with TRBJ1-4, with 7 bases identical to TRBD1. The CDR3 covers 17 residues. The V segment lost 1 base and the J segment 4 bases; nucleotides outside the gene matches: 9. Per germline, CDR1 PRHDT and CDR2 FYEKMQ (reference sequence). CDR3 DNA: TGTGCCAGCAGCTTAGTGTCAGGGGGTGCGTTTAATGAAAAACTGTTTTTT. Its translation is CASSLVSGGAFNEKLFF. Based on the CDR3 plus reference TRBV13 and TRBJ1-4, the full variable domain is AAGVIQSPRHLIKEKRETATLKCYPIPRHDTVYWYQQGPGQDPQFLISFYEKMQSDKGSIPDRFSAQQFSDYHSELNMSSLELGDSALYFCASSLVSGGAFNEKLFFGSGTQLSVL.

The chain employs TRBV5-1 and TRBJ1-2; 7 nucleotides match TRBD1. V shed 2 bases and J 3 bases; nucleotides not matched to a gene: 4. CDR1 is SGHRS and CDR2 is YFSETQ in the germline V gene. The CDR3 consists of 14 residues. CDR3 region: CASSFDREYYGYTF. For the CDR3, the DNA is TGCGCCAGCAGCTTTGACAGGGAGTACTATGGCTACACCTTC.

V usage is TRBV12-5 and J usage is TRBJ2-7; D gene unclear. This CDR3 region has 18 residues. With 0 bases removed from V and 0 bases from J, the gap between germline ends came to 18 bases. CDR1 and CDR2 (germline): LGHNT, FRNRAP. In DNA, the CDR3 is TGTGCTAGTGGTTTGGTACGTTGTCCAGGCAAAAACTCCTACGAGCAGTACTTC. Amino acids: CASGLVRCPGKNSYEQYF.

The gene calls are TRBV6-5 and TRBJ2-1; D unclear. This CDR3 contains 13 residues. The V end lost 0 bases, the J end lost 6 bases, and 6 bases lay between the germline ends. Per germline, CDR1 MNHEY and CDR2 SVGAGI. The DNA for the CDR3 is TGTGCCAGCAGTTACTCGGGCAGCAATGAGCAGTTCTTC. Its protein product is CASSYSGSNEQFF.

V usage is TRBV5-5 and J usage is TRBJ2-7; perhaps TRBD1 as D (6 bases). This CDR3 is built from 16 residues. Trimming pared 3 bases from V and 2 bases from J, leaving 18 bases between. Germline V gene lookup returns CDR1 SGHKS and CDR2 YYEKEE (reference sequence). CDR3 protein: CASSSGQIGPTYEQYF. The CDR3 nucleotides are TGTGCCAGCAGCTCCGGACAGATTGGACCTACCTACGAGCAGTACTTC.

This rearrangement joins TRBV14 to TRBJ2-3, with unresolved D. The CDR3 length is 15 residues. V shed 0 bases and J shed 6 bases, with 13 bases lying between them. Per germline, CDR1 SGHDN and CDR2 FVKESK. CDR3 sequence (DNA): TGTGCCAGCAGCCAAGATCGGGTTAGATCGGATACGCAGTATTTT. It encodes CASSQDRVRSDTQYF. The full variable domain, its missing parts supplied by reference TRBV14 and TRBJ2-3, is EAGVTQFPSHSVIEKGQTVTLRCDPISGHDNLYWYRRVMGKEIKFLLHFVKESKQDESGMPNNRFLAERTGGTYSTLKVQPAELEDSGVYFCASSQDRVRSDTQYFGPGTRLTVL.

J is TRBJ2-3 and V is TRBV5-4; TRBD1 is a possible D gene (7 bases). Per the germline V gene, CDR1 is SGHNT and CDR2 is YYREEE (reference sequence). The V end was cut by 3 bases, the J end by 0 bases, with 14 bases between. CDR3 length equals 16 residues. This CDR3 is CASSSPTGTSTDTQYF. The CDR3 nucleotides read TGTGCCAGCAGCTCCCCGACAGGGACTAGCACAGATACGCAGTATTTT. The whole variable domain, filled in from reference TRBV5-4 and TRBJ2-3, reads ETGVTQSPTHLIKTRGQQVTLRCSSQSGHNTVSWYQQALGQGPQFIFQYYREEENGRGNFPPRFSGLQFPNYSSELNVNALELDDSALYLCASSSPTGTSTDTQYFGPGTRLTVL.

The chain couples TRBV23-1 to TRBJ2-7; weak D call: TRBD1 (5 bases). TRBV23-1 qualifies as an ORF whose function is uncertain. V shed 5 bases and J shed 2 bases, with 16 bases lying between them. The CDR3 totals 15 residues. The CDR3 here is CASSTTDSLAYEQYF. The CDR3 bases are TGCGCCAGCAGTACGACAGACTCCTTGGCCTACGAGCAGTACTTC.

This chain uses TRBV28 with TRBJ2-5; the D gene is possibly TRBD2 (6 bases). Per the germline V gene, CDR1 is MDHEN and CDR2 is SYDVKM. The CDR3 covers 16 residues. Trimming took off 3 bases at V and 1 base at J, with 15 bases between the two ends. Here the CDR3 reads CASSFGAAAGQETQYF. The DNA for the CDR3 is TGTGCCAGCAGTTTTGGTGCGGCAGCGGGCCAAGAGACCCAGTACTTC.

The CDR3 sequence is CASSLTGQEYEQYF. In nucleotides, the CDR3 is TGCGCCAGCAGCTTGACGGGACAGGAGTACGAGCAGTACTTC. The chain employs TRBV5-1 and TRBJ2-7; TRBD1 agrees at 8 bases. Germline loops: CDR1 SGHRS, CDR2 YFSETQ. V gave up 1 base and J gave up 4 bases; unmatched junction bases: 4. The CDR3 spans 14 residues.

The V gene is TRBV6-2 or TRBV6-3, the J gene TRBJ2-3, with D perhaps TRBD1 (6 bases). The V gene's germline CDR1 is MNHEY and CDR2 SVGEGT. With 5 bases removed from V and 4 bases from J, the gap between germline ends came to 16 bases. The CDR3 extends over 15 amino acids. CDR3 sequence reads: CASSTDRHGPDTQYF. The DNA for the CDR3 is TGTGCCAGCAGTACGGACAGACACGGGCCAGATACGCAGTATTTT.